This T cell receptor beta chain was captured by sequencing in a study of long-term antiretroviral therapy in people with HIV. Study-level points and caveats: Diversity rose after ART but stayed below transplant donor controls.

Participants who had HIV were, without exception, treated in the United States. Of note for this clone: Its antigen is still unknown.

Running of the v3.0 immunoSEQ assay took place at survey level. Sequencing aimed at roughly 40,000-55,000 T-cell genomes per sample. The repertoire was sequenced with immunoSEQ multiplex PCR; TCRdb's copy has only in-frame clones and lacks some. The profile covers about 27,000 clones, with approximately 78% appearing a single time and about 9% taken by the ten largest. The germline gives CDR1 LGHNA, CDR2 YNFKEQ. The J segment lost 8 bases and the V segment lost 6 bases, leaving 15 bases of the junction unmatched. The CDR3 has 16 amino acids. The clonotype originates from a man in his forties with HIV. This rearrangement joins TRBV4-2 to TRBJ2-1, with 8 bases matching TRBD2. Source: unsorted PBMCs, taken 3 years after starting antiretroviral therapy. For the CDR3, the DNA is TGTGCCAGCAGGCTCACCTTAGCGGGAATATTGGATGAGCAGTTCTTC. Protein sequence: CASRLTLAGILDEQFF.